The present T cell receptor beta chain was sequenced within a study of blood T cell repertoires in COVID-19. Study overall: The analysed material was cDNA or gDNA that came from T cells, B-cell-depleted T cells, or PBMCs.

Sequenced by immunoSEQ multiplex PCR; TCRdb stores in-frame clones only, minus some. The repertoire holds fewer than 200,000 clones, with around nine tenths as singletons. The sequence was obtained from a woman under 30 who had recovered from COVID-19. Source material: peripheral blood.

DNA for the CDR3: TGTGCCAGCAGCGCCATACAGGGGGCGGACTATGGCTACACCTTC. The encoded protein is CASSAIQGADYGYTF. V and J are TRBV13 and TRBJ1-2; 9 nucleotides align to TRBD1. Germline trimming cut 5 bases from V and 3 bases from J; bases unmatched to any gene: 7. The CDR3 length is 15 residues. Germline assignment: CDR1 PRHDT and CDR2 FYEKMQ (reference sequence).